Below are 11 T cell receptor beta chains sequenced from a single sample in a study of long-term antiretroviral therapy in people with HIV (dated by TCRdb to 2021 to 2024). The immunoSEQ hsTCRB v3.0 assay was used at survey level resolution for TRB variable region sequencing. Sourced from immuneACCESS, this table was stored by TCRdb with only in-frame sequences that have V and J called. A share of the clones is absent; for the studies checked, an unresolved V gene accounts for under half, and the remainder has no known explanation. This sample has 25,000 to 30,000 clones in its table, and approximately 91% of those were observed once. 4.2% of the sample belongs to the ten largest clones. The sample in question was unsorted PBMCs, obtained 3.1 years after starting antiretroviral therapy. These receptors were taken from a man aged 18 to 29 with HIV.

V gene TRBV28 combines with J gene TRBJ2-7; D may be TRBD2 (6 bases). Germline lookup yields CDR1 MDHEN and CDR2 SYDVKM. V was clipped by 10 bases and J by 0 bases, with 13 bases between them. This CDR3 is 13 amino acids long. This CDR3 is CATTTGSSYEQYF. The CDR3, as DNA: TGTGCCACCACAACCGGGAGCTCCTACGAGCAGTACTTC.

This rearrangement joins TRBV7-3 to TRBJ2-3; TRBD2 matches at 8 bases. This CDR3 spans 17 amino acids. V was pared by 2 bases and J by 6 bases, with 13 bases of the junction left unmatched. Germline V gene lookup returns CDR1 SGHTA and CDR2 FQGTGA. The CDR3 spells CASSLGLAGRAGDTQYF. The CDR3 DNA sequence: TGTGCCAGCAGCTTAGGGCTAGCGGGCCGTGCAGGGGATACGCAGTATTTT.

V and J are TRBV4-1 and TRBJ2-1, with D possibly TRBD2 on 6 matching bases. This CDR3 contains 14 residues. V dropped 3 bases and J dropped 8 bases, with 14 bases sitting between them. Germline CDR1 is MGHRA and CDR2 is YSYEKL. The CDR3 DNA is TGCGCCAGCAGCCAGACTAGTCCACGGGATGAGCAGTTCTTC. It is translated as CASSQTSPRDEQFF.

This clone was seen just once. The V and J genes are TRBV7-2 and TRBJ2-7; D is ambiguous. The CDR3 spans 13 residues. Trimming pared 5 bases from V and 2 bases from J, leaving 10 bases between. The germline V gene encodes CDR1 SGHTA and CDR2 FQGNSA. The CDR3: CASSKDPPYEQYF. The CDR3 nucleotides read TGTGCCAGCAGCAAGGACCCCCCCTACGAGCAGTACTTC.

The chain carries TRBV7-9 and TRBJ1-1; D uncertain. Germline lookup yields CDR1 SEHNR and CDR2 FQNEAQ (reference sequence). Trimming took off 5 bases at V and 6 bases at J, with 16 bases between the two ends. CDR3 length: 14 amino acids. The CDR3 sequence: CASSDLARAAEAFF. The CDR3 DNA reads TGTGCCAGCAGCGATCTGGCGCGGGCCGCTGAAGCTTTCTTT.

The chain employs TRBV7-9 and TRBJ2-3; a possible D gene is TRBD2 (7 bases). From germline, CDR1 is SEHNR and CDR2 FQNEAQ (reference sequence). The CDR3 runs to 14 residues. Trimming removed 5 bases at V and 11 bases at J, with 20 bases between. The CDR3 DNA reads TGTGCCAGCAGCCCTAGGGGGGGATCTCGAGTGCAGTATTTT. Protein sequence: CASSPRGGSRVQYF.

The V call is TRBV9, the J call TRBJ2-3; 10 bases align to TRBD2. The CDR3 spans 16 residues. Looked up from germline, CDR1 is SGDLS and CDR2 is YYNGEE. V shed 1 base, J shed 5 bases, and the junction held 7 bases outside the gene matches. The CDR3 region is CASSVMASGSLDTQYF. As DNA, the CDR3 is TGTGCCAGCAGCGTAATGGCTAGCGGGAGTTTAGATACGCAGTATTTT.

J is TRBJ1-5 and V is TRBV2; D uncertain. Trimming cost V 1 base and J 10 bases, with 8 bases left between them. From germline, CDR1 is SNHLY and CDR2 FYNNEI. The CDR3 runs 12 residues. CDR3 sequence (DNA): TGTGCCAGCAGTGAAGAAGTGGGTCCCCAGCATTTT. Amino acids: CASSEEVGPQHF.

This clone occurred once. This chain connects TRBV10-3 to TRBJ2-7, with TRBD2 matching over 15 bases. Germline V gene data show CDR1 as ENHRY and CDR2 as SYGVKD. J was trimmed by 7 bases and V by 6 bases; bases with no gene match: 10. This CDR3 spans 16 amino acids. CDR3 protein: CAISLSGTSGRREQYF. In DNA form, the CDR3 reads TGTGCCATCAGCTTGAGTGGGACTAGCGGGAGGAGGGAGCAGTACTTC.

The J gene is TRBJ2-7, the V gene TRBV6-1; D might be TRBD1 (6 bases). The CDR3 sequence is 12 residues long. V was pared by 6 bases and J by 4 bases, with 10 bases between. CDR1 and CDR2 from the germline V gene are MNHNS and SASEGT. CDR3: CASSLQGYEQYF. In nucleotides, the CDR3 is TGTGCCAGCAGCTTACAGGGTTACGAGCAGTACTTC.

J is TRBJ1-6 and V is TRBV13; a weak D match, TRBD1 (5 bases). CDR3 size: 14 residues. V lost 5 bases and J 7 bases, leaving 12 bases between the germline ends. CDR1 is PRHDT, CDR2 FYEKMQ, per germline (reference sequence). The CDR3 spells CASSSEGINSPLHF. CDR3 DNA sequence: TGTGCCAGCAGCAGCGAGGGGATAAATTCACCCCTCCACTTT.